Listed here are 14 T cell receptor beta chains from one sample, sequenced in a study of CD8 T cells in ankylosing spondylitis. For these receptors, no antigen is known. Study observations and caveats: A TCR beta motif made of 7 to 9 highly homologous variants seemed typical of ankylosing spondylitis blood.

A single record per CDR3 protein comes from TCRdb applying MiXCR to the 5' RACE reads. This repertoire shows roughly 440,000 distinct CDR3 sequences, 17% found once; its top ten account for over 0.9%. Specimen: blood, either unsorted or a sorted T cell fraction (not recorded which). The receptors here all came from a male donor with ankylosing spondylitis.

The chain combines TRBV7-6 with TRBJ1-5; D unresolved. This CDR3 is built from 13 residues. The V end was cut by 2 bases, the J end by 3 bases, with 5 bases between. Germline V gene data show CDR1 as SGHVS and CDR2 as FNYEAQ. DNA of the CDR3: TGTGCCAGCAGCTTATTTCCCAATCAGCCCCAGCATTTT. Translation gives CASSLFPNQPQHF.

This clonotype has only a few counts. The CDR3 DNA is TGTGCCAGCAGTTTTAAAGCGGGGGGACTAGCCAAAAACATTCAGTACTTC. Amino acid sequence: CASSFKAGGLAKNIQYF. The chain employs TRBV12-3 or TRBV12-4 and TRBJ2-4; TRBD2 matches at 9 bases. Trimming at V came to 3 bases and at J to 0 bases, leaving 6 bases not matched to a gene. The CDR3 has 17 amino acids.

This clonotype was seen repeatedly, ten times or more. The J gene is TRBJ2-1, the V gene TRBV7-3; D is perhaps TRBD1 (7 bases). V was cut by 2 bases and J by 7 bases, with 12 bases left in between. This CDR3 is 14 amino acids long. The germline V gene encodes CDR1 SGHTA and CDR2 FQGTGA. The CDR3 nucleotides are TGTGCCAGCAGCTTAGCAGGGGGAGGAAATGAGCAGTTCTTC. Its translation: CASSLAGGGNEQFF.

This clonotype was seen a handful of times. CDR3 amino acids: CASSTQVDGTDTQYF. CDR3 nucleotide sequence: TGTGCCAGCAGCACCCAAGTAGATGGCACAGATACGCAGTATTTT. The rearrangement joins TRBV2 to TRBJ2-3; unclear D gene. V lost 6 bases to trimming and J lost 1 base, with 14 bases between them. The CDR3 sequence is 15 residues long. CDR1 and CDR2 (germline): SNHLY, FYNNEI.

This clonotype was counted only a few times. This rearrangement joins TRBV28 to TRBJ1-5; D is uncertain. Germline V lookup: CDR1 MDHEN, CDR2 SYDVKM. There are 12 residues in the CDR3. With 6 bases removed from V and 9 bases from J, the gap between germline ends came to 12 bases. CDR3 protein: CASSPLSAPQHF. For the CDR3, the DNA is TGTGCCAGCAGCCCCCTCAGTGCGCCCCAGCATTTT.

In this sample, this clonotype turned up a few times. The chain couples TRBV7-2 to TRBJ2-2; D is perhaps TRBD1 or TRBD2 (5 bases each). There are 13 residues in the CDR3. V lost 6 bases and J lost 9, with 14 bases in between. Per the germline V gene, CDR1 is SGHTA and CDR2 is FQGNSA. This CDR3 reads CASSQPGLRELFF. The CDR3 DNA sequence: TGTGCCAGCAGTCAACCGGGGCTCAGGGAGCTGTTTTTT.

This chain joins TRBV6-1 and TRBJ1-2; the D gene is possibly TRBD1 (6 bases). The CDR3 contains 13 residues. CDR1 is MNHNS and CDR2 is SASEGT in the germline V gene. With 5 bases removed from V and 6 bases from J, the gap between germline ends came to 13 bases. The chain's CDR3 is CASSPQGGHGYTF. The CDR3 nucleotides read TGTGCCAGCAGTCCACAGGGTGGCCATGGCTACACCTTC.

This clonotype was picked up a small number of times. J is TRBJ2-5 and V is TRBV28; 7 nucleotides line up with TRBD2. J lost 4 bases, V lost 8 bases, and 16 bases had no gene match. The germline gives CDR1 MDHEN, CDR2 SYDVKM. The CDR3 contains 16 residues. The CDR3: CASGGGGIGVGETQYF. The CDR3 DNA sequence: TGTGCCAGCGGCGGGGGTGGGATCGGTGTCGGAGAGACCCAGTACTTC. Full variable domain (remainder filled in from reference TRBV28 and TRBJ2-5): DVKVTQSSRYLVKRTGEKVFLECVQDMDHENMFWYRQDPGLGLRLIYFSYDVKMKEKGDIPEGYSVSREKKERFSLILESASTNQTSMYLCASGGGGIGVGETQYFGPGTRLLVL.

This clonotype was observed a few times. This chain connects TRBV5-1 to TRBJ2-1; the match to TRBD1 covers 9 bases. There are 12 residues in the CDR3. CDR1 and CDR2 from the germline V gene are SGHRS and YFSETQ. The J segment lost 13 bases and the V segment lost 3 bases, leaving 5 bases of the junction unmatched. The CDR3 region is CASSWDRVGQFF. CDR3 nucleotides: TGCGCCAGCAGCTGGGACAGGGTGGGACAGTTCTTC.

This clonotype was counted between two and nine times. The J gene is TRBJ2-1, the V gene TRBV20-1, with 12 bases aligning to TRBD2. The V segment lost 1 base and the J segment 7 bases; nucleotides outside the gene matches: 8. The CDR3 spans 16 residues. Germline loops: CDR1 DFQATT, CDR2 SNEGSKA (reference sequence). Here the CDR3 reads CSARGRGTSGYNEQFF. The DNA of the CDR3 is TGCAGTGCTAGAGGCAGGGGGACTAGCGGGTATAATGAGCAGTTCTTC.

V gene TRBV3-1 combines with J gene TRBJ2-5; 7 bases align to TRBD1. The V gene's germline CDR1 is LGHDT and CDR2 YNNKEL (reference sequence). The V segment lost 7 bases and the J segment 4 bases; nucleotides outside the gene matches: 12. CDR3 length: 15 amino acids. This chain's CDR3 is CASKATGFDSETQYF. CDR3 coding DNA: TGTGCCAGCAAGGCGACAGGGTTTGATTCAGAGACCCAGTACTTC.

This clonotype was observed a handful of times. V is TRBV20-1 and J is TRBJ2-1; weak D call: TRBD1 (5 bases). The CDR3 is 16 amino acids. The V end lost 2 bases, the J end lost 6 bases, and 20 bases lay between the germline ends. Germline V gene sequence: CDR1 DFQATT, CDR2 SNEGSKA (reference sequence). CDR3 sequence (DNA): TGCAGTGCTAGAAAACCCCGCCAGGGCGTGGGCAATGAGCAGTTCTTC. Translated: CSARKPRQGVGNEQFF.

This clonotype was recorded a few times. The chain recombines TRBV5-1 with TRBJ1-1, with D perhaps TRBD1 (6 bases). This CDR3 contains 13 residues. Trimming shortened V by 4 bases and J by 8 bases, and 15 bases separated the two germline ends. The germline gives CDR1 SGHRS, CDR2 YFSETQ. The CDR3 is CASSLGQNREAFF. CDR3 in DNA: TGCGCCAGCAGCCTAGGACAGAACCGAGAAGCTTTCTTT.

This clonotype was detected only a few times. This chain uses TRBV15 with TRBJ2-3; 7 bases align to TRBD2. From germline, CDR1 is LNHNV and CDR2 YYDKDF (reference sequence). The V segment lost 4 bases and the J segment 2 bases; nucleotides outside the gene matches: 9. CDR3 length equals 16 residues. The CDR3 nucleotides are TGTGCCACCAGCAAGGGTGCGGGAGTGAACACAGATACGCAGTATTTT. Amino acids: CATSKGAGVNTDTQYF.